This T cell receptor (beta chain) was identified during a study of Ad26.COV2.S vaccination and SARS-CoV-2 variants. Between the trimmed V and J ends, which lost 5 bases and 4 bases, there was a span of 15 bases. The CDR3 has 16 residues. Germline V gene lookup returns CDR1 SEHNR and CDR2 FQNEAQ (reference sequence). Assay used: immunoSEQ multiplex PCR; TCRdb lists only in-frame clones, some missing. The sample lists 300,000 to 450,000 clones; approximately 81% were seen once. Stated treatment: over 15 received Ad26.COV2.S at low or high dose, single or two shots; several received placebo; per-sample allocation not given. The samples date from day 63 after the first vaccine or placebo injection.

This sample comprised peripheral blood, obtained in a trial of Ad26.COV2.S vaccine versus placebo. The chain employs TRBV7-9 and TRBJ1-6; D is perhaps TRBD1 (6 bases). The sequence was obtained from a person aged 18-60 years who received the Ad26.COV2.S COVID-19 vaccine or a placebo. This CDR3 reads CASSPAAGTYNSPLHF. CDR3 DNA sequence: TGTGCCAGCAGCCCAGCCGCCGGGACATATAATTCACCCCTCCACTTT. Combining the CDR3 with reference TRBV7-9 and TRBJ1-6 gives the whole variable domain DTGVSQNPRHKITKRGQNVTFRCDPISEHNRLYWYRQTLGQGPEFLTYFQNEAQLEKSRLLSDRFSAERPKGSFSTLEIQRTEQGDSAMYLCASSPAAGTYNSPLHFGNGTRLTVT.